The 4 T cell receptor beta chains presented below share a single source sample, sequenced in a study of T cell repertoires in cytomegalovirus infection. TCRdb called the reads again in MiXCR, with one record for every CDR3 protein. The profile covers 800,000 to 950,000 distinct CDR3 sequences, with approximately 32% appearing a single time and about an eighth taken by the ten largest. No antigen has been identified for these receptors. Sequencing was performed on cultured CD8+ T cells from PBMCs, taken from culture after CMV antigen stimulation. These receptors all come from a human donor in good health (CMV status not recorded). Some clones in this sample may be carry-over from other donors' samples.

This clonotype was counted a few times. V and J are TRBV6-1 and TRBJ2-1; 9 bases are shared with TRBD2. Germline CDR1 is MNHNS and CDR2 is SASEGT. The ends lost 5 bases at V and 6 bases at J; junction bases unmatched: 14. CDR3 length: 17 amino acids. The CDR3 protein is CASSLGPMGLAGNEQFF. The CDR3 DNA follows: TGTGCCAGCAGTCTCGGCCCTATGGGACTAGCTGGCAATGAGCAGTTCTTC.

The rearrangement links TRBV27 to TRBJ1-2, with D hard to call. The CDR3 totals 14 residues. Trimming took 5 bases from V and 8 from J, leaving 18 bases between them. Per the germline V gene, CDR1 is MNHEY and CDR2 is SMNVEV (reference sequence). CDR3 nucleotide sequence: TGTGCCAGCAGTCCCCCAGACGTAAGAGGGGGCTACACCTTC. Translating gives CASSPPDVRGGYTF.

The rearrangement uses TRBV12-3 or TRBV12-4 and TRBJ1-1; D gene unclear. The ends were cut back, 2 bases at V and 8 bases at J, with 9 bases in the middle. CDR3 size: 12 residues. The CDR3 region is CASSLQTVEAFF. CDR3 sequence (DNA): TGTGCCAGCAGTTTACAGACGGTCGAAGCTTTCTTT.

This clonotype was detected ten times or more. This chain joins TRBV7-9 and TRBJ2-2; 10 nucleotides agree with TRBD1. V gave up 5 bases and J gave up 5 bases; unmatched junction bases: 2. The CDR3 length is 14 residues. Per germline, CDR1 SEHNR and CDR2 FQNEAQ (reference sequence). CDR3 coding DNA: TGTGCCAGCAGCGACAGGGGGCGGACCGGGGAGCTGTTTTTT. Protein: CASSDRGRTGELFF.